Each of the 6 T cell receptor beta chains below was sequenced from the same sample in a study of blood T cell repertoires in COVID-19. Here immunoSEQ multiplex PCR was the method, and the copy in TCRdb shows in-frame clones only, minus some. This sample yields around 250,000 clones, of which approximately 87% are seen a single time; roughly 4.6% belongs to the top ten. The sample was peripheral blood. These receptors originate from a man aged 60 to 75 who had recovered from COVID-19.

J is TRBJ1-1 and V is TRBV5-1, with D uncertain. Trimming shortened V by 1 base and J by 1 base, and 8 bases separated the two germline ends. The germline CDR1 and CDR2 sequences are SGHRS and YFSETQ. CDR3 length equals 14 residues. CDR3 DNA sequence: TGCGCCAGCAGCTTGCGAGAAGCGAACACTGAAGCTTTCTTT. It encodes CASSLREANTEAFF.

There are a few counts of this clone. The genes are TRBV10-3 and TRBJ1-1, with D possibly being TRBD1 (5 bases). The CDR3 runs 14 residues. Germline V lookup: CDR1 ENHRY, CDR2 SYGVKD. V lost 5 bases to trimming and J lost 3 bases, with 13 bases between them. In nucleotides, the CDR3 is TGTGCCATCAGTCCTAGGGGCGCCGACACTGAAGCTTTCTTT. Its protein is CAISPRGADTEAFF.

The chain couples TRBV5-5 to TRBJ2-4, with a possible D match to TRBD1 (5 bases). Per germline, CDR1 SGHKS and CDR2 YYEKEE (reference sequence). The V and J ends lost 3 bases and 8 bases respectively, with 12 bases between them. The CDR3 totals 13 residues. This CDR3 reads CASSSAGLDIQYF. The CDR3 DNA reads as TGTGCCAGCAGCTCGGCAGGGTTGGACATTCAGTACTTC.

The genes are TRBV7-6 and TRBJ1-1; the D is unclear. The length of the CDR3 is 13 residues. V lost 8 bases and J lost 0, with 10 bases in between. From germline, CDR1 is SGHVS and CDR2 FNYEAQ. CDR3: CASSQQLNTEAFF. As DNA, the CDR3 is TGTGCCAGCTCCCAACAGCTGAACACTGAAGCTTTCTTT.

This chain joins TRBV29-1 and TRBJ1-3; D unresolved. CDR3 length: 13 amino acids. The germline V gene has CDR1 SQVTM and CDR2 ANQGSEA. With 3 bases removed from V and 4 bases from J, the gap between germline ends came to 10 bases. In DNA form, the CDR3 reads TGCAGCGTTGAGCATTCGGGAGGAAACACCATATATTTT. Translated, it gives CSVEHSGGNTIYF. The full variable domain, completed using reference TRBV29-1 and TRBJ1-3, is SAVISQKPSRDICQRGTSLTIQCQVDSQVTMMFWYRQQPGQSLTLIATANQGSEATYESGFVIDKFPISRPNLTFSTLTVSNMSPEDSSIYLCSVEHSGGNTIYFGEGSWLTVV.

V gene TRBV5-1 combines with J gene TRBJ2-5, with a possible D match to TRBD1 (6 bases). Trimming cost V 4 bases and J 5 bases, with 12 bases left between them. From germline, CDR1 is SGHRS and CDR2 YFSETQ. The CDR3 is 13 residues long. The CDR3: CASSQPQGETQYF. Written as DNA, the CDR3 is TGCGCCAGCAGCCAGCCCCAGGGGGAGACCCAGTACTTC. The full variable domain, its missing parts supplied by reference TRBV5-1 and TRBJ2-5, is KAGVTQTPRYLIKTRGQQVTLSCSPISGHRSVSWYQQTPGQGLQFLFEYFSETQRNKGNFPGRFSGRQFSNSRSEMNVSTLELGDSALYLCASSQPQGETQYFGPGTRLLVL.